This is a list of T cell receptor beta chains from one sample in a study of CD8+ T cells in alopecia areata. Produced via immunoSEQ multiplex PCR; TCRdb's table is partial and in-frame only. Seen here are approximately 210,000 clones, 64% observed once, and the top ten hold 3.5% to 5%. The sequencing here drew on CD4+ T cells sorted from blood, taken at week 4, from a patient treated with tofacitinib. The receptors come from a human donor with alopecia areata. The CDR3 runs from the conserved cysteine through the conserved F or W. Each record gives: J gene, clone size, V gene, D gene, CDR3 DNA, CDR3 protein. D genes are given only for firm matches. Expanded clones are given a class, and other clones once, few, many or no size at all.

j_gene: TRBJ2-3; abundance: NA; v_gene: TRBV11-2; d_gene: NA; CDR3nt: TGTGCCAGCATGGCGAGCACAGATACGCAGTATTTT; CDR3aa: CASMASTDTQYF
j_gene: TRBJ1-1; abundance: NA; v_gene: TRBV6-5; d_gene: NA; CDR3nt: TGTGCCAGCAGACGGGCCCCCAGCGGAGCTTTCTTT; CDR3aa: CASRRAPSGAFF
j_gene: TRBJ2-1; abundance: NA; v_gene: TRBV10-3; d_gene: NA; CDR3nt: TGTGCCATCAGTGACGAGAACGAGCAGTTCTTC; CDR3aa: CAISDENEQFF
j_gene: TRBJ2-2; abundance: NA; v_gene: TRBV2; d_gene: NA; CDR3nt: TGTGCCTCGGAGACAATCCCCACCGGGGAGCTGTTTTTT; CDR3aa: CASETIPTGELFF
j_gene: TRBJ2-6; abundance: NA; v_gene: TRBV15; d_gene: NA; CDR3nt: TGTGCCACCAGCAGAGGCACTTCCTCCTCTGGGGCCAACGTCCTGACTTTC; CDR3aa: CATSRGTSSSGANVLTF
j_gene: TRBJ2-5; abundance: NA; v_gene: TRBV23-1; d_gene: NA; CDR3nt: TGCGCCAGCAGTCACCCCGGGGTGGGGGGAGAGACCCAGTACTTC; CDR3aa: CASSHPGVGGETQYF
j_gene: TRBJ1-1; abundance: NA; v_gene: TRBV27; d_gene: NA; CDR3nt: TGTGCCAGCAGTGACCCGCGTGGAGGAGGCACTGAAGCTTTCTTT; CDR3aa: CASSDPRGGGTEAFF
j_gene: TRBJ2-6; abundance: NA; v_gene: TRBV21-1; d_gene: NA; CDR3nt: TGTGCCAGCAGTGTCGGACGCCCTGGGGCCAACGTCCTGACTTTC; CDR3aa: CASSVGRPGANVLTF
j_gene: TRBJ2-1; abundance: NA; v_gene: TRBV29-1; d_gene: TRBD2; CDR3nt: TGCAGCGTAGAGAGACTAGCGGGCCATGAGCAGTTCTTC; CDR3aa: CSVERLAGHEQFF
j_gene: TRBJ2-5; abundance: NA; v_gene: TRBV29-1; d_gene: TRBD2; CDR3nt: TGCAGCGCGGGGCCGGGACTAGCGGGGACGGAGACCCAGTACTTC; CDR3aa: CSAGPGLAGTETQYF
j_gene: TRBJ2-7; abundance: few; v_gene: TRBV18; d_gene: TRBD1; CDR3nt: TGTGCCAGCTCACGGGCGAGGACAGGGTTCGAGCAGTACTTC; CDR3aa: CASSRARTGFEQYF
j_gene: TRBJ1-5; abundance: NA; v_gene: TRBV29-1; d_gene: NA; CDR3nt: TGCAGCGCTGCCGGACCTAATCAGCCCCAGCATTTT; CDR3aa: CSAAGPNQPQHF
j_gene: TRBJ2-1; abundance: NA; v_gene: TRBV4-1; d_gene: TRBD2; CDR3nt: TGCGCCACCCGGGGGGATCGATCCTACAATGAGCAGTTCTTC; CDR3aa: CATRGDRSYNEQFF
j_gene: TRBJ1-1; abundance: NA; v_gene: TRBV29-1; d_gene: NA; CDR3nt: TGCAGCGGGACCGGACAGCGGAACACTGAAGCTTTCTTT; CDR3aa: CSGTGQRNTEAFF
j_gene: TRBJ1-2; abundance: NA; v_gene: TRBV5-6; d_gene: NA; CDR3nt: TGTGCCAGCAGCTACGACAGCAACTATGGCTACACCTTC; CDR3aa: CASSYDSNYGYTF
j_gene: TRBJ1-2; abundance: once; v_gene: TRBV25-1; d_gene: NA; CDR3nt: TGTGCCAGCAGTGTAGACGGAGACTATGGCTACACCTTC; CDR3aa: CASSVDGDYGYTF
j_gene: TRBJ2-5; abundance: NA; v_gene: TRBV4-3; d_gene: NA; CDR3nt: TGCGCCAGCAGCCAAGCAGGGGATGGGACCCAGTACTTC; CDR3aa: CASSQAGDGTQYF
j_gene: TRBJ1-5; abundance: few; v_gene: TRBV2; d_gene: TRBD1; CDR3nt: TGTGCCAGCATAGGGGACAGGGACCAGCCCCAGCATTTT; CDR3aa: CASIGDRDQPQHF
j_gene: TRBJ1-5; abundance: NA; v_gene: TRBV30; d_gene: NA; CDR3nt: TGTGCCTGGAGCACCAGGGAAAATCAGCCCCAGCATTTT; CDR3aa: CAWSTRENQPQHF
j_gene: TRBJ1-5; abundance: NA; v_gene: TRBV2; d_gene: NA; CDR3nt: TGTGCCAGCTCTCCCCGACCCCTCAGGGAGCCCCAGCATTTT; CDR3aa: CASSPRPLREPQHF
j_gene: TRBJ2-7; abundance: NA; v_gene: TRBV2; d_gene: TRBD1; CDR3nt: TGTGCCAGCAGCCCAGAAGGACAGGGTTTCTACGAGCAGTACTTC; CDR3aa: CASSPEGQGFYEQYF
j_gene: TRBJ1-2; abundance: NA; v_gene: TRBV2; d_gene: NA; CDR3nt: TGTGCCAGCAGTGCAACAGGGTTCTATGGCTACACCTTC; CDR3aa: CASSATGFYGYTF
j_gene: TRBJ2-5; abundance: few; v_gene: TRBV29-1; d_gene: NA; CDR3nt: TGCAGCGTTGAAGTGGGTAGGGAGACCCAGTACTTC; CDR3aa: CSVEVGRETQYF
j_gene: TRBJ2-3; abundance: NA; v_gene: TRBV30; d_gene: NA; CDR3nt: TGTGCCTGGAGAGGCGGACAGGGAGGGAGAGATACGCAGTATTTT; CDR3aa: CAWRGGQGGRDTQYF
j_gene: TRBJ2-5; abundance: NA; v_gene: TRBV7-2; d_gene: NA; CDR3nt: TGTGCCAGCAGCTTAAGGGGAGAGACCCAGTACTTC; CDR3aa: CASSLRGETQYF